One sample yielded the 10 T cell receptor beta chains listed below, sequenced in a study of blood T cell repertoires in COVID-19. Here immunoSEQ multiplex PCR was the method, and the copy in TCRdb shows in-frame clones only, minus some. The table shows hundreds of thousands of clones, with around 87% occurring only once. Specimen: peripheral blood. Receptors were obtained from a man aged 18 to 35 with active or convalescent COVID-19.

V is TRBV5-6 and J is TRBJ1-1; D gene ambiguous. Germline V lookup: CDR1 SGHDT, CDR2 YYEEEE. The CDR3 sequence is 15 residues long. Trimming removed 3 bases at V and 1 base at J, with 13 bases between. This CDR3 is CASSSLGTSNTEAFF. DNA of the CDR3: TGTGCCAGCAGCTCGCTCGGTACGTCGAACACTGAAGCTTTCTTT.

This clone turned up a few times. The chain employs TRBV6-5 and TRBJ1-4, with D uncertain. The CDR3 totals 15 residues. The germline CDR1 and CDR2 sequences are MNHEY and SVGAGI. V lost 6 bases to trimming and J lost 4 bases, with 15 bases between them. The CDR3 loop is CASSKDTYLNEKLFF. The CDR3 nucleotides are TGTGCCAGCAGCAAAGACACTTACCTTAATGAAAAACTGTTTTTT.

This CDR3 reads CASSQDGANLNSGNTIYF. CDR3 in DNA: TGCGCCAGCAGCCAAGATGGGGCGAACCTAAACTCTGGAAACACCATATATTTT. The rearrangement links TRBV4-3 to TRBJ1-3; TRBD1 might be the D (5 bases). Germline CDR1 is LGHNA and CDR2 is YSLEER. The V gene lost 0 bases and the J gene lost 0 bases, with 15 bases spanning the gap. There are 18 residues in the CDR3.

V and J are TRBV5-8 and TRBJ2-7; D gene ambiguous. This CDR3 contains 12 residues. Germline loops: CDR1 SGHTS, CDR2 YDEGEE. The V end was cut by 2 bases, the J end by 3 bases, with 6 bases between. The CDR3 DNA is TGTGCCAGCAGCTTTTCGAGCTACGAGCAGTACTTC. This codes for CASSFSSYEQYF. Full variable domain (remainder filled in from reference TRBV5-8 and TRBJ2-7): EAGVTQSPTHLIKTRGQQATLRCSPISGHTSVYWYQQALGLGLQFLLWYDEGEERNRGNFPPRFSGRQFPNYSSELNVNALELEDSALYLCASSFSSYEQYFGPGTRLTVT.

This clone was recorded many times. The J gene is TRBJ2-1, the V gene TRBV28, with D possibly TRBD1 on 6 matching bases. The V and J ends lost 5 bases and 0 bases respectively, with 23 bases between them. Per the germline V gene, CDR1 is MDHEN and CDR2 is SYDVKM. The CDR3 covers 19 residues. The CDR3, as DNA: TGTGCCAGCAGTCTTGATGAGGACAGCCCCTTTAGCTCCTACAATGAGCAGTTCTTC. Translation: CASSLDEDSPFSSYNEQFF.

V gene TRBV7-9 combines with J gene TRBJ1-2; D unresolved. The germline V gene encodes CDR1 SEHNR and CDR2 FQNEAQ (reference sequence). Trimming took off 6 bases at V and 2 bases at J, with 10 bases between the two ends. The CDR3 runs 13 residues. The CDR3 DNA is TGTGCCAGCAGGTCCTTAGAAAACTATGGCTACACCTTC. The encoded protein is CASRSLENYGYTF.

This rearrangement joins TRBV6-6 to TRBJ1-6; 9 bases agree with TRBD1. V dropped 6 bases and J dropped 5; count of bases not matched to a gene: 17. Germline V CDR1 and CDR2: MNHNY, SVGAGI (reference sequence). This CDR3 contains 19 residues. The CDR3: CASSRLFRGGTGNNSPLHF. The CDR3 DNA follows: TGTGCCAGCAGCCGACTTTTCAGGGGCGGGACAGGGAATAATTCACCCCTCCACTTT.

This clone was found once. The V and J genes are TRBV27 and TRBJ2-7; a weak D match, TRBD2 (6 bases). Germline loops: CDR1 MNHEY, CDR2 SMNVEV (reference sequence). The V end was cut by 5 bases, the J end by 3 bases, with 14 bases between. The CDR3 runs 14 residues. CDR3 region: CASSPLGDFYEQYF. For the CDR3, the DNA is TGTGCCAGCAGTCCCCTGGGGGACTTCTACGAGCAGTACTTC.

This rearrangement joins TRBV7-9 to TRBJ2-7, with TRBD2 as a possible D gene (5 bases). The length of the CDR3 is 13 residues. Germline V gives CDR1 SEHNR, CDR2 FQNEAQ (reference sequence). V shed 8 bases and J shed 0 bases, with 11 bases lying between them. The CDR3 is CASGRGNSYEQYF. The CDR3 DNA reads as TGTGCCAGCGGTCGAGGGAACTCCTACGAGCAGTACTTC.

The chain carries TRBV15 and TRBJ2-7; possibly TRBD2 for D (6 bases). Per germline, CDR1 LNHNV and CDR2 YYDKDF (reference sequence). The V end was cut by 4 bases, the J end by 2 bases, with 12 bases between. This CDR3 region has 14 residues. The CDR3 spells CATSTGTFAYEQYF. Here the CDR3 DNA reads TGTGCCACCAGCACCGGGACTTTCGCCTACGAGCAGTACTTC.